This T cell receptor beta chain appears in the sequencing data of a study of neoadjuvant nivolumab and ipilimumab in lung cancer. Findings of the study overall: TCR richness and clonality were higher in tumors than adjacent uninvolved lung. TCR sequencing covered a small number of samples. Only a single major-pathologic-response sample was available for clonality analysis. Resected-tumor TCR richness correlated positively with pretherapy blood richness.

Of note for this clone: Its antigen is unknown.

Using immunoSEQ multiplex PCR, the repertoire was profiled, and TCRdb retains in-frame clones only, with some absent. The sample includes about 5,100 clones, around 70% of them seen just once. The CDR3 spans 14 residues. Germline V gene sequence: CDR1 SGHAT, CDR2 FQNNGV. V lost 7 bases and J 4 bases, leaving 16 bases between the germline ends. The chain carries TRBV11-2 and TRBJ1-1; D perhaps matches TRBD1 (5 bases). The receptor's source is an adult with non-small cell lung cancer. Source: tumor tissue, taken after neoadjuvant nivolumab, alone or with ipilimumab, at or shortly before surgery. CDR3 loop: CASTLVQGVTEAFF. In DNA, the CDR3 is TGTGCCAGCACCCTCGTCCAGGGTGTCACTGAAGCTTTCTTT. The full variable domain, completed using reference TRBV11-2 and TRBJ1-1, is EAGVAQSPRYKIIEKRQSVAFWCNPISGHATLYWYQQILGQGPKLLIQFQNNGVVDDSQLPKDRFSAERLKGVDSTLKIQPAKLEDSAVYLCASTLVQGVTEAFFGQGTRLTVV.